Below, one T cell receptor beta chain is given with its context. This sample was included in a study of blood T cell repertoires in COVID-19. At the level of the study: The study drew acute and convalescent COVID-19 samples from the United States, Italy and Spain. From T cells, B-cell-depleted T cells, or PBMCs came the material, which was cDNA or gDNA.

V was clipped by 0 bases and J by 8 bases, with 10 bases between them. Germline V gives CDR1 MGHRA, CDR2 YSYEKL. The CDR3 has 14 residues. Data came from immunoSEQ multiplex PCR; TCRdb stores just in-frame clones and leaves some out. The sample consists of hundreds of thousands of clones, approximately 87% of them appearing once. The gene calls are TRBV4-1 and TRBJ1-4; possibly TRBD1 for D (5 bases). The source material was PBMCs or T cells enriched from blood (not recorded which). This sequence was found in a woman in her 50s who had recovered from COVID-19. In DNA form, the CDR3 reads TGCGCCAGCAGCCAAGAGGGGGGACGGGAAAAACTGTTTTTT. Translating it yields CASSQEGGREKLFF.